This T cell receptor beta chain was obtained from a study of blood T cell repertoires in COVID-19. As for the study in general: Spain, Italy and the United States supplied samples that represented acute and convalescent COVID-19. From T cells, B-cell-depleted T cells, or PBMCs came the material, which was cDNA or gDNA.

Trimming took 4 bases from V and 9 from J; bases not matched to a gene: 6. The CDR3 totals 15 residues. Germline values: CDR1 KGHSH, CDR2 LQKENI. Per the original data handling: Nucleated cell number was recorded as an estimate derived from reference gene primer amplification. Assay: immunoSEQ multiplex PCR; the TCRdb copy retains only in-frame clones and omits some. V, J and clone size reflect that table, while D and trimming were determined from the DNA. In the table there are around 80,000 clones, about 87% of which are singletons. This receptor was obtained from a human donor in a cohort sampled during active COVID-19. The material sequenced was peripheral blood. V and J are TRBV18 and TRBJ2-1; 13 bases agree with TRBD2. The CDR3 DNA follows: TGTGCCAGCTCACTTACTAGCGGGGGGGCCACTGAGCAGTTCTTC. Encoded protein: CASSLTSGGATEQFF. Full variable domain (missing parts from reference TRBV18 and TRBJ2-1): NAGVMQNPRHLVRRRGQEARLRCSPMKGHSHVYWYRQLPEEGLKFMVYLQKENIIDESGMPKERFSAEFPKEGPSILRIQQVVRGDSAAYFCASSLTSGGATEQFFGPGTRLTVL.